These 19 T cell receptor beta chains were all obtained from the same sample, sequenced in a study of T cells in Graves' hyperthyroidism and ophthalmopathy. Using RNA transcripts as the source, TCR beta CDR3 regions were amplified. HTBI primers were employed in a first-round RT-PCR of the TCR CDR3. TCRdb recomputed calls from the multiplex PCR reads with MiXCR, one row per CDR3 protein. This sample has about 350,000 distinct CDR3 sequences, with around 18% found just once. The material sequenced was blood. The receptor source for this set is a woman in her forties with Graves' ophthalmopathy.

Ten or more counts support this clonotype. This chain joins TRBV6-1 and TRBJ2-7, with D perhaps TRBD1 (5 bases). V was shortened by 5 bases and J by 7 bases, with 9 bases between the two germline ends. The germline gives CDR1 MNHNS, CDR2 SASEGT. There are 11 residues in the CDR3. CDR3 sequence: CASSLGVEQYF. The CDR3 region has the DNA TGTGCCAGCAGTCTAGGGGTAGAGCAGTACTTC.

The sample holds many counts of this clonotype. The gene calls are TRBV19 and TRBJ1-5, with no clear D. The CDR3 contains 14 residues. Trimming took off 3 bases at V and 7 bases at J, with 13 bases between the two ends. Germline loops: CDR1 LNHDA, CDR2 SQIVND (reference sequence). CDR3 sequence (DNA): TGTGCCAGTAGTATTATGGGCAATGAGCAGCCCCAGCATTTT. Protein sequence: CASSIMGNEQPQHF. Full variable domain (missing parts from reference TRBV19 and TRBJ1-5): DGGITQSPKYLFRKEGQNVTLSCEQNLNHDAMYWYRQDPGQGLRLIYYSQIVNDFQKGDIAEGYSVSREKKESFPLTVTSAQKNPTAFYLCASSIMGNEQPQHFGDGTRLSIL.

This clonotype was detected many times. The CDR3 bases are TGTGCCAGCAGAAAGAGGGGGAGTGACGAGCAGTACTTC. Its protein is CASRKRGSDEQYF. The rearrangement joins TRBV27 to TRBJ2-7, with D possibly TRBD1 on 6 matching bases. The length of the CDR3 is 13 residues. The V end was cut by 6 bases, the J end by 5 bases, with 14 bases between. Germline lookup yields CDR1 MNHEY and CDR2 SMNVEV (reference sequence).

Points on this clonotype: This may stem from a read error, because a much larger clone lies one nucleotide away. V usage is TRBV29-1 and J usage is TRBJ2-7; D remains unclear. V lost 1 base to trimming and J lost 2 bases, with 6 bases between them. Germline assignment: CDR1 SQVTM and CDR2 ANQGSEA. The CDR3 loop spans 12 amino acids. The CDR3 coding sequence is TGCAGCGTTGAAGGGGAAACCTACGAGCAGTACTTC. It specifies CSVEGETYEQYF.

The rearrangement links TRBV3-1 to TRBJ2-7, with TRBD1 matching 9 bases. Per germline, CDR1 LGHDT and CDR2 YNNKEL (reference sequence). The V and J ends lost 0 bases and 3 bases, in that order; junction bases with no gene match: 9. The CDR3 has 17 residues. CDR3: CASSQDFVRTGDYEQYF. The CDR3 DNA sequence: TGTGCCAGCAGCCAAGATTTCGTTAGGACAGGGGACTACGAGCAGTACTTC.

The chain has TRBV4-3 and TRBJ2-7; D is possibly TRBD2 (6 bases). The CDR3 runs 17 residues. CDR1 and CDR2 (germline): LGHNA, YSLEER. Trimming shortened V by 0 bases and J by 0 bases, and 15 bases separated the two germline ends. CDR3 nucleotide sequence: TGCGCCAGCAGCCAAGATCTCGGGCGGGGCTCCTCCTACGAGCAGTACTTC. Translation gives CASSQDLGRGSSYEQYF.

This clonotype was recorded many times. The rearrangement uses TRBV7-9 and TRBJ2-5; 7 bases are a match to TRBD2. J was trimmed by 5 bases and V by 3 bases; bases with no gene match: 6. Germline CDR1 SEHNR, CDR2 FQNEAQ (reference sequence). The CDR3 has 14 amino acids. CDR3 sequence: CASSFGGSGETQYF. The CDR3 nucleotides are TGTGCCAGCAGCTTCGGCGGGAGTGGGGAGACCCAGTACTTC.

J is TRBJ1-5 and V is TRBV20-1, with TRBD1 as a possible D gene (6 bases). V gave up 4 bases and J gave up 7 bases, with 17 bases separating them. Germline CDR1 reads DFQATT; CDR2 reads SNEGSKA (reference sequence). The CDR3 has 14 amino acids. The CDR3 here is CSANNQGTRQPQHF. In nucleotides, the CDR3 is TGCAGTGCTAATAATCAGGGGACACGGCAGCCCCAGCATTTT.

This clonotype was detected only a few times. The genes are TRBV3-1 and TRBJ2-7; TRBD2 aligns across 7 bases. The CDR3 totals 15 residues. The germline V gene has CDR1 LGHDT and CDR2 YNNKEL (reference sequence). V dropped 5 bases and J dropped 1; count of bases not matched to a gene: 8. The CDR3 region is CASSTPSGASYEQYF. The CDR3 nucleotides are TGTGCCAGCAGCACCCCTAGCGGTGCATCCTACGAGCAGTACTTC.

The J gene is TRBJ2-5, the V gene TRBV20-1, with 13 bases that match TRBD2. From germline, CDR1 is DFQATT and CDR2 SNEGSKA (reference sequence). J lost 4 bases, V lost 7 bases, and 3 bases had no gene match. The CDR3 spans 13 residues. The CDR3 here is CSGTSGRVETQYF. CDR3 coding DNA: TGCAGTGGGACTAGCGGGAGAGTAGAGACCCAGTACTTC.

This chain links TRBV19 with TRBJ2-7, with 7 bases fitting TRBD1. J was trimmed by 7 bases and V by 4 bases; bases with no gene match: 13. This CDR3 has 15 amino acids. Germline assignment: CDR1 LNHDA and CDR2 SQIVND (reference sequence). The DNA for the CDR3 is TGTGCCAGTAGTACGGGGACAGTTCGATCGGAAGAGCAGTACTTC. This gives the protein CASSTGTVRSEEQYF.

This clonotype was seen ten or more times. The CDR3 nucleotides read TGTGCCACCAGTGGGCAGAGCTCCTACGAGCAGTACTTC. Translated: CATSGQSSYEQYF. The rearrangement uses TRBV24-1 and TRBJ2-7; D uncertain. Germline CDR1 KGHDR, CDR2 SFDVKD. The CDR3 runs to 13 residues. The germline V and J ends were trimmed by 5 bases and 0 bases, with 7 bases remaining between them.

This clonotype was counted ten times or more. At one end, the junction sequence differs from germline, possibly due to a read error. J is TRBJ1-1 and V is TRBV6-2 or TRBV6-3; 10 positions agree with TRBD1. The CDR3 is made up of 14 amino acids. The V gene's germline CDR1 is MNHEY and CDR2 SVGEGT. CDR3 region: CTSCRDRGNTEAFF. The CDR3, as DNA: TGTACCAGCTGCCGGGACAGGGGGAACACTGAAGCTTTCTTT.

The V call is TRBV12-3 or TRBV12-4, the J call TRBJ1-1; TRBD1 aligns across 7 bases. The ends lost 3 bases at V and 4 bases at J; junction bases unmatched: 5. The CDR3 is made up of 14 amino acids. CDR3 coding DNA: TGTGCCAGCAGTTTGGGACAGTCGACCACTGAAGCTTTCTTT. This gives the protein CASSLGQSTTEAFF.

This clonotype was seen repeatedly, ten times or more. The chain uses TRBV6-1 and TRBJ2-2, with D possibly being TRBD1 (5 bases). Germline V lookup: CDR1 MNHNS, CDR2 SASEGT. Between the trimmed V and J ends, which lost 6 bases and 5 bases, there was a span of 16 bases. This CDR3 is built from 15 residues. CDR3 DNA: TGTGCCAGCAGGAGTGGGCAGACAGTGACCGGGGAGCTGTTTTTT. Protein: CASRSGQTVTGELFF.

The rearrangement links TRBV12-3 or TRBV12-4 to TRBJ1-2; 7 bases agree with TRBD1. The ends lost 7 bases at V and 6 bases at J; junction bases unmatched: 8. There are 13 residues in the CDR3. CDR3 protein: CASTPLQGNGYTF. CDR3 bases: TGTGCCAGCACCCCTTTACAGGGGAATGGCTACACCTTC.

Regarding this clonotype: A read error may explain this, as a much larger clone is one base away. The chain employs TRBV5-1 and TRBJ2-3; 8 bases match TRBD1. The CDR3 covers 16 residues. Germline V lookup: CDR1 SGHRS, CDR2 YFSETQ. In DNA, the CDR3 is TGCGCCAGCAGCTTGGGAGCGGCAGGGGGCACAGATTCGCAGTATTTT. Encoded protein: CASSLGAAGGTDSQYF.

In its sample, this clonotype was seen many times. The gene calls are TRBV5-1 and TRBJ2-7, with TRBD1 matching over 9 bases. V lost 4 bases, J lost 4 bases, and 6 bases stayed unmatched. Per germline, CDR1 SGHRS and CDR2 YFSETQ. This CDR3 has 14 amino acids. Written as DNA, the CDR3 is TGCGCCAGCAGCGGGACAGGGATAGAATACGAGCAGTACTTC. Translation gives CASSGTGIEYEQYF.

Ten or more counts support this clonotype. The CDR3 DNA sequence: TGTGCCAGCAGCGCGACTTGGTACTATGGCTACACCTTC. It yields the protein CASSATWYYGYTF. The chain is built from TRBV6-5 and TRBJ1-2, with D uncertain. Per the germline V gene, CDR1 is MNHEY and CDR2 is SVGAGI. The germline V and J ends were trimmed by 6 bases and 3 bases, with 11 bases remaining between them. This CDR3 spans 13 amino acids.